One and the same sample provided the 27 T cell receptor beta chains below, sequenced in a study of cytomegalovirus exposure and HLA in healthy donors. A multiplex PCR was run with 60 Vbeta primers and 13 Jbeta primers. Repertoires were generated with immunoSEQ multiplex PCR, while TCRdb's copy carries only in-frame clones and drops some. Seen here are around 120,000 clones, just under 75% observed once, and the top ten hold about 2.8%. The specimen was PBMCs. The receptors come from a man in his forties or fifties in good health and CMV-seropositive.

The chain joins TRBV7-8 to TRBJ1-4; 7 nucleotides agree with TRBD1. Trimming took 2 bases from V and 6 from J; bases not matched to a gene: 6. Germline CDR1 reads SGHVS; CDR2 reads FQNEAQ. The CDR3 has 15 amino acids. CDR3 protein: CASSLTFQGDEKLFF. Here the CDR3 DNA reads TGTGCCAGCAGCTTAACGTTTCAGGGGGATGAAAAACTGTTTTTT.

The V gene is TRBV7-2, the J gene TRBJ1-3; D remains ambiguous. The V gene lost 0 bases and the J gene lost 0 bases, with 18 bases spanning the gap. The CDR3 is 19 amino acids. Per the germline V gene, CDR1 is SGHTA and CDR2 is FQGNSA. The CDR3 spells CASSLAPSVRPSSGNTIYF. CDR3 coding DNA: TGTGCCAGCAGCTTAGCCCCGAGTGTCAGGCCGAGCTCTGGAAACACCATATATTTT. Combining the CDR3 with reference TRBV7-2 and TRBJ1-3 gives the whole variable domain GAGVSQSPSNKVTEKGKDVELRCDPISGHTALYWYRQSLGQGLEFLIYFQGNSAPDKSGLPSDRFSAERTGGSVSTLTIQRTQQEDSAVYLCASSLAPSVRPSSGNTIYFGEGSWLTVV.

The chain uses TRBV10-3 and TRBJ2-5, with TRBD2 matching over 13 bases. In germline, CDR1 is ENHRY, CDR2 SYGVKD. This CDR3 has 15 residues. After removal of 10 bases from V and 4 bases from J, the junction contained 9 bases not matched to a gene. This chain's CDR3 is CATQRLAGGGETQYF. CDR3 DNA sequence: TGTGCCACCCAAAGACTAGCGGGGGGAGGAGAGACCCAGTACTTC.

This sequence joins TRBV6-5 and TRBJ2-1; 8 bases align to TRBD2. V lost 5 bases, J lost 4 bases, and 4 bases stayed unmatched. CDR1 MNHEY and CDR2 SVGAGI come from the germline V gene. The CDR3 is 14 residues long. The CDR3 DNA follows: TGTGCCAGCAGTCCTCCGGGGGGGTACAATGAGCAGTTCTTC. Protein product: CASSPPGGYNEQFF.

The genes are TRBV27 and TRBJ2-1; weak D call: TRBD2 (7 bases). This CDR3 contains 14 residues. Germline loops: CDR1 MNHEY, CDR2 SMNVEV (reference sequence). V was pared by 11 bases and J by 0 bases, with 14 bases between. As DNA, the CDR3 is TGTGCCGCCGCAAGGGGGGGCTCCTACAATGAGCAGTTCTTC. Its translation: CAAARGGSYNEQFF.

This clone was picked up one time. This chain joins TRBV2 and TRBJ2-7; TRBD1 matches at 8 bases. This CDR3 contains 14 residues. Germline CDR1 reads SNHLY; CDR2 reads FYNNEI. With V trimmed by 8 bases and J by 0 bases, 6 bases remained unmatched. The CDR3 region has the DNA TGTGCCAGCTTACCTCAGGGGGCCTCCTACGAGCAGTACTTC. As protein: CASLPQGASYEQYF.

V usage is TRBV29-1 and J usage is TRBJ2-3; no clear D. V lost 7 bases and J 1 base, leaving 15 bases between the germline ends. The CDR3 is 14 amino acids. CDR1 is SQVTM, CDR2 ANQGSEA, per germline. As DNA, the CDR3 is TGCAGCGCCCCGGTCAAATCTGGCACAGATACGCAGTATTTT. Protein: CSAPVKSGTDTQYF.

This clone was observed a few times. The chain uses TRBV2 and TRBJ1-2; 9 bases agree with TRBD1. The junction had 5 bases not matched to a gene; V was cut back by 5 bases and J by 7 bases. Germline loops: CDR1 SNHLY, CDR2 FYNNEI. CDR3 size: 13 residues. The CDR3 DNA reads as TGTGCCAGCAGTTCGGACAGGGGAGGTGGCTACACCTTC. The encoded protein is CASSSDRGGGYTF.

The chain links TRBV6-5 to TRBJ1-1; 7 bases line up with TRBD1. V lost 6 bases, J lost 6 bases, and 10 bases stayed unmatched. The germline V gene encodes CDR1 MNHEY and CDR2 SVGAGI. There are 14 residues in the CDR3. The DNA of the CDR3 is TGTGCCAGCAGGCCTAACAGGGGATCCCCTGAAGCTTTCTTT. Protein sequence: CASRPNRGSPEAFF.

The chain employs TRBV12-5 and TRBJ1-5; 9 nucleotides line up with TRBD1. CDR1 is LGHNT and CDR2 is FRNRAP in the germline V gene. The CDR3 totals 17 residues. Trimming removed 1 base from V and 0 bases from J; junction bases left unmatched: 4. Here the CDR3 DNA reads TGTGCTAGTGGTTTGGCCGGGACAGGGTATAGCAATCAGCCCCAGCATTTT. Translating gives CASGLAGTGYSNQPQHF.

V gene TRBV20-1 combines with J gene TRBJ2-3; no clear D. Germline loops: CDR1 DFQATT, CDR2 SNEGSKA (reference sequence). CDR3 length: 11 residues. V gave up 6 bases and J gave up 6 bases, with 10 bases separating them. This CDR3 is CSAAGWDTQYF. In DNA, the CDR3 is TGCAGTGCCGCCGGGTGGGATACGCAGTATTTT.

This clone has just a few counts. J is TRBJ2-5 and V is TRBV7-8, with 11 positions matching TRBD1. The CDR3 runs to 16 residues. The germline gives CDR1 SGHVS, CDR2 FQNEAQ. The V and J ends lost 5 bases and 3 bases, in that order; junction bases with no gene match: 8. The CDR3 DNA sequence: TGTGCCAGCAGCCTGGGGACAGGGGGATTAGAAGAGACCCAGTACTTC. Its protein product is CASSLGTGGLEETQYF.

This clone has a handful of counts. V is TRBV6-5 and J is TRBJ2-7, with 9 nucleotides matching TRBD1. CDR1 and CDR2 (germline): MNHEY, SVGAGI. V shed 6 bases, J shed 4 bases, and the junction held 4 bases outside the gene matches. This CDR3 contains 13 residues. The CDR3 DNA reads TGTGCCAGCAGGATACAGGGGGCGTACGAGCAGTACTTC. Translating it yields CASRIQGAYEQYF.

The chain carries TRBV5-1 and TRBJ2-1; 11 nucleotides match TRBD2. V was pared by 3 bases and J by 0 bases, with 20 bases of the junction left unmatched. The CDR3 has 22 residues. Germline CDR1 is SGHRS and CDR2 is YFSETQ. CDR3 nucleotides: TGCGCCAGCAGCTGGGAAAAACTCAGACTAGCGGGGCCTAAGAGCTCCTACAATGAGCAGTTCTTC. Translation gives CASSWEKLRLAGPKSSYNEQFF.

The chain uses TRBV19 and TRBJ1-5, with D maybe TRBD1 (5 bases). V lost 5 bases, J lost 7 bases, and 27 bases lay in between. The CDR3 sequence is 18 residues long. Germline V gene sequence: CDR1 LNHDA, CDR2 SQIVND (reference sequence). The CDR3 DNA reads TGTGCCAGTAGTCCGGGGGACGGACGGGGCATGGTTGGCCAGCCCCAGCATTTT. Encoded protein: CASSPGDGRGMVGQPQHF.

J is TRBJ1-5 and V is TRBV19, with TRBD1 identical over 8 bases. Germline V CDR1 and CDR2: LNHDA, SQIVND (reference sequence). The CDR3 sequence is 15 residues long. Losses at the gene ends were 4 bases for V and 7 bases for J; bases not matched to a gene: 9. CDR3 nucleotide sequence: TGTGCCAGTAGTACCTCGGACAGGGCCCCCCAGCCCCAGCATTTT. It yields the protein CASSTSDRAPQPQHF.

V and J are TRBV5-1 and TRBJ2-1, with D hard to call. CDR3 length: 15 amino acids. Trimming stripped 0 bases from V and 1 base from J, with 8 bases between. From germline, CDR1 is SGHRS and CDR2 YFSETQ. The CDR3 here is CASSLGDISYNEQFF. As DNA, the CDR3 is TGCGCCAGCAGCTTGGGAGACATTTCCTACAATGAGCAGTTCTTC. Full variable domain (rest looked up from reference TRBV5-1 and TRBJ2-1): KAGVTQTPRYLIKTRGQQVTLSCSPISGHRSVSWYQQTPGQGLQFLFEYFSETQRNKGNFPGRFSGRQFSNSRSEMNVSTLELGDSALYLCASSLGDISYNEQFFGPGTRLTVL.

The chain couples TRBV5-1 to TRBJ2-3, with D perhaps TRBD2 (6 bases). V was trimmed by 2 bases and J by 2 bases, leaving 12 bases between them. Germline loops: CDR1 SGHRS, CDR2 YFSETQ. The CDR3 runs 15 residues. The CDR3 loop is CASSLTGELTDTQYF. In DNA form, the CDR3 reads TGCGCCAGCAGCTTAACGGGGGAGCTCACAGATACGCAGTATTTT.

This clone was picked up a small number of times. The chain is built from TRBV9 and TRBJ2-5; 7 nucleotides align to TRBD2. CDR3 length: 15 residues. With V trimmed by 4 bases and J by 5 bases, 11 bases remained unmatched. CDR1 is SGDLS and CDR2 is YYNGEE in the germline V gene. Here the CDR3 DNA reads TGTGCCAGCAGCCCCCAGAGCGGGGAATGGGAGACCCAGTACTTC. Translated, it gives CASSPQSGEWETQYF.

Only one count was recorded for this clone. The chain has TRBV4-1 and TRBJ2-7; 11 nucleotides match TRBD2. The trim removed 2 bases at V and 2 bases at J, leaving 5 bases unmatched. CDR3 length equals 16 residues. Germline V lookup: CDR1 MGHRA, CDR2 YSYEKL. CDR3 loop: CASSQLELAGAYEQYF. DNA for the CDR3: TGCGCCAGCAGCCAACTAGAACTAGCGGGGGCCTACGAGCAGTACTTC.

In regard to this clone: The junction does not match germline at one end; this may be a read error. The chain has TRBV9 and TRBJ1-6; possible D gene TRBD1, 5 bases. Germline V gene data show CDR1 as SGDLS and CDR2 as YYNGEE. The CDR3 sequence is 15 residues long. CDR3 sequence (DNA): TGTGTCAGCAGCATCCGCGCGGGGGGGAATTCACCCCTCCACTTT. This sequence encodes CVSSIRAGGNSPLHF.

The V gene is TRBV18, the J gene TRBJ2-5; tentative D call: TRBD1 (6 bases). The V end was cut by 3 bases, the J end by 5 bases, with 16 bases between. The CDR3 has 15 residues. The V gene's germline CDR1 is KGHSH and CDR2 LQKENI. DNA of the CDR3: TGTGCCAGCTCACCGCGAGGGGGTAACTCGGAGACCCAGTACTTC. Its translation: CASSPRGGNSETQYF.

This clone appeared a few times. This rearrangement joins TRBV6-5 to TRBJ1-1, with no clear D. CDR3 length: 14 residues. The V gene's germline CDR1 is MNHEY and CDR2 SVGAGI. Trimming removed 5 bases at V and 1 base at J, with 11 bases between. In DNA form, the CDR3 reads TGTGCCAGCAGTGGGTGGGCGACGAACACTGAAGCTTTCTTT. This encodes CASSGWATNTEAFF.

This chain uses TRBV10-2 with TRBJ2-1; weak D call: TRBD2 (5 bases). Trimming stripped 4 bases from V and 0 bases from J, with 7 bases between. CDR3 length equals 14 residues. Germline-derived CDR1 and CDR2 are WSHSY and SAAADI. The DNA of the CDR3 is TGCGCCAGCAGTGGAGGGAGCTCCTACAATGAGCAGTTCTTC. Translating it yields CASSGGSSYNEQFF.

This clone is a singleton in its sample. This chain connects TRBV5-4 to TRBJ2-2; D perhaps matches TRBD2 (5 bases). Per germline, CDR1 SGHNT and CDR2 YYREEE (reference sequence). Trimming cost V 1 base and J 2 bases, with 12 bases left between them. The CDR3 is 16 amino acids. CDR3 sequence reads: CASSLNGGGNTGELFF. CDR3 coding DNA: TGTGCCAGCAGCTTGAATGGCGGAGGTAACACCGGGGAGCTGTTTTTT.

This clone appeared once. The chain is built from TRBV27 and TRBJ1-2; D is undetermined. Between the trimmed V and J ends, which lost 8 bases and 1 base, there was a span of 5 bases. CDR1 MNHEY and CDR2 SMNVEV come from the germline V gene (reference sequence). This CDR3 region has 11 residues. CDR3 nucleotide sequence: TGTGCCAGCCGCGATAACTATGGCTACACCTTC. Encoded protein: CASRDNYGYTF.

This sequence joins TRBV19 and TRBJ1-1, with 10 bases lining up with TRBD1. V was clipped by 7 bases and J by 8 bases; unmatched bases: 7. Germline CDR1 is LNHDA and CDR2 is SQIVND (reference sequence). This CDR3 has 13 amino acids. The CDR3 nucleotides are TGTGCCAGTACCAGGACAGGGGGGACCGAAGCTTTCTTT. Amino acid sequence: CASTRTGGTEAFF.